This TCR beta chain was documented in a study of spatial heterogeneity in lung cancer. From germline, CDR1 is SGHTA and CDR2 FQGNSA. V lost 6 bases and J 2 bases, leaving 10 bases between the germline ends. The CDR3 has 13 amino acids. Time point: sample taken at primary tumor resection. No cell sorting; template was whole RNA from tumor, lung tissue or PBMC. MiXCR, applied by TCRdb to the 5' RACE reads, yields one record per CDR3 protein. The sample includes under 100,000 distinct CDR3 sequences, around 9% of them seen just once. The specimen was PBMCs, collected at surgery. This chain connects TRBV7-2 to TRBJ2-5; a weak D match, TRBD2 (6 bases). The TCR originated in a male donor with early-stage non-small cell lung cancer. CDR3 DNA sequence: TGTGCCAGCAGACGCGGGGTGCAAGAGACCCAGTACTTC. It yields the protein CASRRGVQETQYF.